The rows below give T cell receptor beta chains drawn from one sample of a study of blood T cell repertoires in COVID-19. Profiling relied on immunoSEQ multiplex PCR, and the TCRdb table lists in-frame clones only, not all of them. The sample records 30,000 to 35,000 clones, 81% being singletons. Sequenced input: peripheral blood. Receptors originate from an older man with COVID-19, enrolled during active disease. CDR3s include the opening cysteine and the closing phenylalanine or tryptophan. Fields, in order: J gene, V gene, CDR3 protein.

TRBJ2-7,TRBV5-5,CASSSPGQITKQYF
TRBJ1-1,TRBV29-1,CSAVPGQGWGTEAFF
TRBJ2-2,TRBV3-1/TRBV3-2,CASSQGFMRGWNTGELFF
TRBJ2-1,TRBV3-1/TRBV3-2,CASSSTSGRLGEQFF
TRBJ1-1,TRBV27,CASSLQGARNTEAFF
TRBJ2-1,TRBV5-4,CARTGDNEQFF
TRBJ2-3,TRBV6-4,CASSDWTSGRESTDTQYF
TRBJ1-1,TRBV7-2,CASSLAMGAADTEAFF
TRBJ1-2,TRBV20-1,CSASRQAGDGYTF
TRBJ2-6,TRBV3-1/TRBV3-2,CASSPPGGFSGGANVLTF
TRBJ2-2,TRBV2,CATSRGGSDTGELFF
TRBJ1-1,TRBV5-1,CASSLEDRYTEAFF
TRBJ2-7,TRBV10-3,CAISVEAGVGEQYF
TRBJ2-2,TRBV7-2,CASSPRVLTGELFF
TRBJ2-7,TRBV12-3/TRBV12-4,CASSHSSGASDF
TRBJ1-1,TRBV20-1,CSASAASEAFF
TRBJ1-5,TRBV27,CASSSDTYQPQHF
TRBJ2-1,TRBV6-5,CASSTGGAGYNEQFF
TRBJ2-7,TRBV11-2,CASSLLAGPRGEQYF
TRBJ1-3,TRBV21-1,CARSRGADGVYRGNTIYF
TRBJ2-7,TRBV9,CASSVGLAGGEQYF
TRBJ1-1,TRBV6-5,CASSYTRATEAFF
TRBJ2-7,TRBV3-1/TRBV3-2,CASSQSGGGTTYEQYF
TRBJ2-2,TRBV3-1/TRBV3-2,CASSQGDRAVGELFF
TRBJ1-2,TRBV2,CASRDTGNYGYTF
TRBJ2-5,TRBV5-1,CASSLTGLAGSVPFGETQYF
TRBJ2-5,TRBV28,CASSLGGGYQETQYF
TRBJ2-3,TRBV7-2,CASSLVSTSGKDTQYF
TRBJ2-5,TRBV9,CASSASAGAGETQYF
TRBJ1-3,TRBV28,CASSYPGRGNTIYF
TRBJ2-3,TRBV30,CAWSPRLAGGTDTQYF
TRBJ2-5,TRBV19,CASSSLAGGLTQYF